The clone carrying this T cell receptor beta chain was picked up a small number of times. Antigen specificity is unknown. At one boundary the junction diverges from the germline segment, which might be a read error. In the PCR, 60 Vbeta and 13 Jbeta primers were used. The protocol was immunoSEQ multiplex PCR, while the TCRdb copy is restricted to in-frame clones and leaves out a portion. Of about 120,000 clones listed, about 62% are singletons. CDR1 is MNHEY, CDR2 SMNVEV, per germline (reference sequence). The CDR3 runs to 15 residues. This sample is drawn from a study of cytomegalovirus exposure and HLA in healthy donors. Study-wide context: In a previous analysis, around 120 million unique TCR beta sequences were found from 150 million to 200 million T cells.

Study results and limitations: Reports credit the classifier with highly specific, highly sensitive diagnosis of cytomegalovirus status. A missense DCLRE1C variant was associated with V- and J-gene trimming of TCR beta chains in a later analysis, and an independent cohort replicated the association.

Sequencing input: PBMCs. J is TRBJ1-2 and V is TRBV27; D is unresolved. The source is a middle-aged woman in good health and CMV-seropositive. The CDR3 DNA reads TGTGCCAGCAGGGACTTTGCCTCCACTAAATATGGCTACACCTTC. Translation gives CASRDFASTKYGYTF.